What follows are 23 T cell receptor beta chains derived from one specimen sequenced in a study of blood T cells in healthy people across ages (dated by TCRdb to between 2014 and 2017). Libraries came from 5' RACE. Reads for this sample came from an Illumina HiSeq 2500. The second PCR ran for roughly 6 to 11 cycles and used a J-beta primer mix along with a sample-barcoded 5' primer. TCRdb reprocessed the public reads (quality trimming at Q25 with fastp, clone calling with MiXCR) and kept in-frame beta chains. Each record represents a unique CDR3 protein, reported with the most common genes and DNA among its rows. A total of 850,000 to 1,000,000 distinct CDR3 sequences appear in this sample, roughly 51% of them only once. Jointly, the top ten make up around 21% of the sample. Sequencing was performed on blood. Receptor source: a woman aged 55-75 years in good health.

J is TRBJ2-2 and V is TRBV28; 8 bases agree with TRBD1. Germline V gene data show CDR1 as MDHEN and CDR2 as SYDVKM. The CDR3 extends over 15 amino acids. Trimming at V came to 5 bases and at J to 7 bases, leaving 9 bases not matched to a gene. DNA for the CDR3: TGTGCCAGCAGTCTCGAGTGGACAGGGCGCGGGGAGCTGTTTTTT. Protein product: CASSLEWTGRGELFF. Full variable domain (outside the CDR3, taken from reference TRBV28 and TRBJ2-2): DVKVTQSSRYLVKRTGEKVFLECVQDMDHENMFWYRQDPGLGLRLIYFSYDVKMKEKGDIPEGYSVSREKKERFSLILESASTNQTSMYLCASSLEWTGRGELFFGEGSRLTVL.

This clonotype was seen a handful of times. The chain is built from TRBV29-1 and TRBJ2-1; unclear D gene. Trimming shortened V by 5 bases and J by 3 bases, and 11 bases separated the two germline ends. CDR3 length: 13 amino acids. Germline V gene sequence: CDR1 SQVTM, CDR2 ANQGSEA. CDR3 in amino acids: CSVNNLGYNEQFF. CDR3 nucleotides: TGCAGCGTTAACAACTTAGGCTACAATGAGCAGTTCTTC.

This rearrangement joins TRBV10-3 to TRBJ1-2; D perhaps matches TRBD1 (6 bases). The CDR3 is 14 amino acids. V lost 7 bases and J lost 4, with 16 bases in between. Germline-derived CDR1 and CDR2 are ENHRY and SYGVKD. CDR3 sequence: CAIMSDRPTYGYTF. The CDR3 region has the DNA TGTGCCATCATGTCGGACAGACCTACCTATGGCTACACCTTC.

This clonotype was recorded many times. The chain is built from TRBV25-1 and TRBJ2-7, with 11 bases lining up with TRBD2. The last part of the DNA fits TRBJ2-5 better; the J call may be wrong. Germline V gene data show CDR1 as MGHDK and CDR2 as SYGVNS. This CDR3 comprises 15 residues. CDR3 nucleotide sequence: TGTGCCAGCACTACACTAGCGGGGGTTGGGGAGACCCAGTACTTC. Amino acids: CASTTLAGVGETQYF.

This clonotype was seen only once. The chain combines TRBV20-1 with TRBJ2-1; 7 bases agree with TRBD1. CDR3 length: 14 residues. Germline CDR1 and CDR2: DFQATT and SNEGSKA (reference sequence). Trimming at V came to 6 bases and at J to 7 bases, leaving 12 bases not matched to a gene. CDR3 protein: CSANRQGSGNEQFF. The DNA of the CDR3 is TGCAGTGCCAACAGACAGGGCTCGGGAAATGAGCAGTTCTTC.

The chain has TRBV29-1 and TRBJ2-4, with a possible D match to TRBD1 (5 bases). The end of the DNA is better explained by TRBJ2-7, so the J call may be wrong. Germline-derived CDR1 and CDR2 are SQVTM and ANQGSEA. This CDR3 comprises 13 residues. CDR3 sequence (DNA): TGCAGCGTTGAAGACAGGGCGCTCTACGAGCAGTACTTC. Protein: CSVEDRALYEQYF.

This clonotype was seen repeatedly, ten times or more. The chain combines TRBV29-1 with TRBJ2-1, with D unclear. The germline gives CDR1 SQVTM, CDR2 ANQGSEA. V was cut by 5 bases and J by 4 bases, with 6 bases left in between. The CDR3 contains 11 residues. The CDR3 bases are TGCAGCGTTTTCAAGTACAATGAGCAGTTCTTC. This gives the protein CSVFKYNEQFF.

This rearrangement joins TRBV12-3 or TRBV12-4 to TRBJ2-4; 7 nucleotides agree with TRBD1. With the DNA end fitting TRBJ2-7 better, the J assignment may be wrong. The CDR3 runs 14 residues. The CDR3 loop is CASSMTGRKDEQYF. The CDR3 region has the DNA TGTGCCAGCAGTATGACAGGGCGTAAGGACGAGCAGTACTTC.

J is TRBJ2-1 and V is TRBV4-3; TRBD1 matches 9 bases. Trimming cost V 0 bases and J 7 bases; bases outside gene matches: 10. The germline CDR1 and CDR2 sequences are LGHNA and YSLEER. The CDR3 totals 17 residues. The DNA of the CDR3 is TGCGCCAGCAGCCAAGATAGGGGGACAGGGAATAGAAATGAGCAGTTCTTC. As protein: CASSQDRGTGNRNEQFF.

The chain carries TRBV18 and TRBJ2-1, with D perhaps matching TRBD1 (5 bases). The length of the CDR3 is 13 residues. Trimming stripped 4 bases from V and 9 bases from J, with 13 bases between. Germline CDR1 KGHSH, CDR2 LQKENI. DNA for the CDR3: TGTGCCAGCTCACGGGTCCGTCAGGGTGAGCAGTTCTTC. Its protein is CASSRVRQGEQFF.

This chain links TRBV7-8 with TRBJ2-1; possibly TRBD2 for D (6 bases). Trimming pared 4 bases from V and 9 bases from J, leaving 31 bases between. CDR1 and CDR2 from the germline V gene are SGHVS and FQNEAQ. The CDR3 runs 19 residues. For the CDR3, the DNA is TGTGCCAGCAGCTACCTACGGTTAGCCTCCCGACTAGATAAGGGTGAGCAGTTCTTC. Encoded protein: CASSYLRLASRLDKGEQFF. The full variable domain, with the rest looked up from reference TRBV7-8 and TRBJ2-1, is GAGVSQSPRYKVAKRGQDVALRCDPISGHVSLFWYQQALGQGPEFLTYFQNEAQLDKSGLPSDRFFAERPEGSVSTLKIQRTQQEDSAVYLCASSYLRLASRLDKGEQFFGPGTRLTVL.

The chain is built from TRBV6-2 or TRBV6-3 and TRBJ1-1, with TRBD1 as a possible D gene (5 bases). The germline V gene encodes CDR1 MNHEY and CDR2 SVGEGT. The CDR3 length is 15 residues. Trimming took off 10 bases at V and 9 bases at J, with 27 bases between the two ends. The CDR3 sequence is CATGTGLTGRRQAFF. In DNA, the CDR3 is TGTGCCACCGGTACAGGACTCACAGGAAGGAGACAAGCTTTCTTT.

A remark on this clonotype: The junction and the germline gene differ at one end; a read error may be behind it. V usage is TRBV4-3 and J usage is TRBJ1-2; weak D call: TRBD1 (6 bases). The V gene's germline CDR1 is LGHNA and CDR2 YSLEER. The CDR3 has 15 residues. The CDR3, as DNA: TGCGCCAGCAGCCAAGAGCGCACAGGGAACTATGACTACACCTTC. Residues: CASSQERTGNYDYTF.

Turning to this clonotype: Relative to the germline gene, one junction end is altered; a read error may explain this. The V and J genes are TRBV20-1 and TRBJ2-7; D may be TRBD2 (7 bases). CDR1 is DFQATT and CDR2 is SNEGSKA in the germline V gene (reference sequence). The CDR3 extends over 18 amino acids. This CDR3 is CSARGGGRGPDFAYEQYF. CDR3 coding DNA: TGCAGTGCGAGAGGGGGGGGCAGGGGCCCTGACTTTGCGTACGAGCAGTACTTC.

Remarks on this clonotype: At one end, the junction sequence differs from germline, possibly due to a read error. V and J are TRBV7-9 and TRBJ1-2; D unresolved. CDR3 size: 15 residues. Germline V gene data show CDR1 as SEHNR and CDR2 as FQNEAQ (reference sequence). The CDR3 spells CAGSLKGSGSHGYTF. The CDR3 nucleotides read TGTGCCGGCAGCTTAAAAGGGTCAGGCTCTCATGGCTACACCTTC.

DNA for the CDR3: TGCGCCAGCAGCCAAGATCCCAACTCTGGGGCCAACGTCCTGACTTTC. Its protein is CASSQDPNSGANVLTF. The V call is TRBV4-1, the J call TRBJ2-6; D uncertain. CDR3 size: 16 residues. The germline gives CDR1 MGHRA, CDR2 YSYEKL. V was pared by 0 bases and J by 0 bases, with 6 bases between.

This clonotype showed up just a few times. The chain joins TRBV4-1 to TRBJ2-3, with D tentatively TRBD2 (6 bases). Trimming removed 0 bases at V and 3 bases at J, with 16 bases between. The CDR3 length is 17 residues. The germline CDR1 and CDR2 sequences are MGHRA and YSYEKL. This CDR3 is CASSQEWRASGTDTQYF. The CDR3, as DNA: TGCGCCAGCAGCCAAGAGTGGAGGGCTTCAGGGACAGATACGCAGTATTTT.

The J gene is TRBJ2-1, the V gene TRBV29-1, with D perhaps assigned TRBD1 or TRBD2 (7 bases each). The CDR3 sequence is 16 residues long. V shed 4 bases and J shed 4 bases, with 20 bases lying between them. Germline loops: CDR1 SQVTM, CDR2 ANQGSEA. Here the CDR3 DNA reads TGCAGCGTTGGAGGAGGGAACAGGGGACTATACAATGAGCAGTTCTTC. Protein product: CSVGGGNRGLYNEQFF.

V and J are TRBV6-5 and TRBJ2-1; no definite D call. The CDR3 contains 17 residues. V lost 0 bases, J lost 8 bases, and 20 bases lay in between. Germline V gives CDR1 MNHEY, CDR2 SVGAGI. The CDR3 coding sequence is TGTGCCAGCAGTTACTCTTTTGGGGAAGTAAAGGTTCATGAGCAGTTCTTC. This sequence encodes CASSYSFGEVKVHEQFF.

This rearrangement joins TRBV4-2 to TRBJ2-1; 7 bases are shared with TRBD2. CDR1 and CDR2 (germline): LGHNA, YNFKEQ. The CDR3 runs 18 residues. J lost 2 bases, V lost 3 bases, and 13 bases had no gene match. CDR3 in amino acids: CASSHSGWAGDAYNEQFF. CDR3 nucleotide sequence: TGTGCCAGCAGCCACTCCGGGTGGGCGGGAGATGCCTACAATGAGCAGTTCTTC.

This clonotype turned up a few times. The germline gene is not matched at one end of the junction; a read error may be the cause. The chain joins TRBV15 to TRBJ2-5, with D perhaps matching TRBD1 (6 bases). The CDR3 is 14 amino acids. CDR1 is LNHNV, CDR2 YYDKDF, per germline (reference sequence). The CDR3 nucleotides are TGTGCCACCAGCGGAGACAGGTCCCAAGAGACCCAGTACTTC. It specifies CATSGDRSQETQYF.

In this sample, this clonotype turned up once. This rearrangement joins TRBV6-5 to TRBJ2-1; TRBD2 might be the D (6 bases). Gene TRBJ2-7 matches the end of the DNA better, so the J call may be wrong. The CDR3 is made up of 14 amino acids. Germline CDR1 MNHEY, CDR2 SVGAGI. The CDR3 bases are TGTGCCAGCAGCCGAGGAGGGTCCTACAATGAGCAGTACTTC. As protein: CASSRGGSYNEQYF.

This chain joins TRBV28 and TRBJ2-3; the D is unclear. Germline V CDR1 and CDR2: MDHEN, SYDVKM. This CDR3 is built from 16 residues. The V end lost 5 bases, the J end lost 3 bases, and 18 bases lay between the germline ends. In nucleotides, the CDR3 is TGTGCCAGCAGTCGCTGTGGACGGCAGTCTACAGATACGCAGTATTTT. Its protein product is CASSRCGRQSTDTQYF. Drawing the rest from reference TRBV28 and TRBJ2-3, the complete variable domain is DVKVTQSSRYLVKRTGEKVFLECVQDMDHENMFWYRQDPGLGLRLIYFSYDVKMKEKGDIPEGYSVSREKKERFSLILESASTNQTSMYLCASSRCGRQSTDTQYFGPGTRLTVL.